Following are 18 T cell receptor beta chains from one sample sequenced in a study of blood T cell repertoires in COVID-19. Assay: immunoSEQ multiplex PCR; the TCRdb copy retains only in-frame clones and omits some. The repertoire has over 200,000 clones, approximately 82% of them found once; the top ten carry 5% to 6%. Sample: peripheral blood. These receptors were obtained from a man older than 75 with acute or convalescent COVID-19.

The genes are TRBV27 and TRBJ1-3; 7 nucleotides align to TRBD1. CDR1 MNHEY and CDR2 SMNVEV come from the germline V gene (reference sequence). The length of the CDR3 is 15 residues. J lost 2 bases, V lost 2 bases, and 3 bases had no gene match. In DNA form, the CDR3 reads TGTGCCAGCAGTTTAAGGGGGCTGACTGGAAACACCATATATTTT. Amino acid sequence: CASSLRGLTGNTIYF.

The CDR3 sequence is CASSEFGRGSYEQYF. In nucleotides, the CDR3 is TGTGCCAGCAGTGAGTTCGGGAGGGGGTCCTACGAGCAGTACTTC. The V gene is TRBV25-1, the J gene TRBJ2-7, with 8 bases identical to TRBD2. Germline CDR1 reads MGHDK; CDR2 reads SYGVNS. The CDR3 covers 15 residues. The V segment lost 3 bases and the J segment 1 base; nucleotides outside the gene matches: 5.

V gene TRBV27 combines with J gene TRBJ1-1; 9 nucleotides align to TRBD1. This CDR3 region has 13 residues. V lost 8 bases and J lost 6; bases outside the gene matches: 7. The germline CDR1 and CDR2 sequences are MNHEY and SMNVEV (reference sequence). The CDR3 bases are TGTGCCAGCGTAAAACAGGGGGCGGCTGAAGCTTTCTTT. It encodes CASVKQGAAEAFF.

In DNA, the CDR3 is TGTGCCAGCAGTTTTTGGGCTGGCAATGAGCAGTTCTTC. As protein: CASSFWAGNEQFF. This rearrangement joins TRBV12-3 or TRBV12-4 to TRBJ2-1; D gene unclear. The CDR3 runs 13 residues. V shed 3 bases and J shed 6 bases, with 9 bases lying between them.

The genes are TRBV7-9 and TRBJ1-6; D may be TRBD1 (5 bases). V was pared by 0 bases and J by 0 bases, with 12 bases between. Germline CDR1 SEHNR, CDR2 FQNEAQ (reference sequence). This CDR3 is 18 amino acids long. The CDR3 bases are TGTGCCAGCAGCTTAGCATTACAGGTGGACTCCTATAATTCACCCCTCCACTTT. This gives the protein CASSLALQVDSYNSPLHF.

V and J are TRBV7-9 and TRBJ2-7; maybe TRBD2 (5 bases). With 5 bases removed from V and 7 bases from J, the gap between germline ends came to 15 bases. The germline V gene encodes CDR1 SEHNR and CDR2 FQNEAQ (reference sequence). The CDR3 is 13 amino acids. The CDR3 loop is CASSEPPSGEQYF. DNA for the CDR3: TGTGCCAGCAGCGAGCCTCCCTCGGGGGAGCAGTACTTC.

A note on this clone: Relative to the germline gene, one junction end is altered; a read error may explain this. This chain links TRBV28 with TRBJ2-5; 7 bases fit TRBD2. The CDR3 sequence is 12 residues long. From germline, CDR1 is MDHEN and CDR2 SYDVKM. CDR3 in amino acids: CASSLAGRGVNF. CDR3 in DNA: TGTGCCAGCAGTTTGGCGGGACGGGGGGTCAACTTC.

A few counts support this clone. The chain carries TRBV9 and TRBJ2-1; 11 bases align to TRBD1. The CDR3 runs to 20 residues. The germline V gene has CDR1 SGDLS and CDR2 YYNGEE. Unmatched junction bases numbered 12, after V lost 0 bases and J lost 1 base. The CDR3 DNA sequence: TGTGCCAGCAGCGTAGACCCCGCCGGGACAGGGGGAGGTTCCTACAATGAGCAGTTCTTC. Its protein is CASSVDPAGTGGGSYNEQFF.

The rearrangement uses TRBV6-5 and TRBJ2-5; tentatively, D is TRBD2 (6 bases). V was shortened by 6 bases and J by 5 bases, with 19 bases between the two germline ends. CDR1 is MNHEY, CDR2 SVGAGI, per germline. The CDR3 has 15 amino acids. The CDR3 sequence: CASSYRRSRGETQYF. CDR3 nucleotides: TGTGCCAGCAGCTACAGGCGATCCCGGGGGGAGACCCAGTACTTC.

The genes are TRBV4-2 and TRBJ1-5; 7 bases match TRBD1. Trimming cost V 1 base and J 3 bases; bases outside gene matches: 3. CDR3 size: 15 residues. CDR1 and CDR2 from the germline V gene are LGHNA and YNFKEQ. CDR3 in amino acids: CASSQVEGANQPQHF. The CDR3 coding sequence is TGTGCCAGCAGCCAAGTCGAGGGGGCCAATCAGCCCCAGCATTTT.

The rearrangement joins TRBV27 to TRBJ2-3; 7 nucleotides match TRBD2. CDR1 and CDR2 from the germline V gene are MNHEY and SMNVEV (reference sequence). V gave up 3 bases and J gave up 0 bases; unmatched junction bases: 6. The CDR3 consists of 16 residues. CDR3 sequence: CASSFGSGKSTDTQYF. The CDR3 DNA reads TGTGCCAGCAGTTTCGGGAGCGGGAAAAGCACAGATACGCAGTATTTT.

The chain carries TRBV24-1 and TRBJ2-3; possible D gene TRBD2, 6 bases. CDR3 size: 15 residues. The ends were cut back, 1 base at V and 5 bases at J, with 12 bases in the middle. Per germline, CDR1 KGHDR and CDR2 SFDVKD. CDR3 amino acids: CATSDFSGSGDTQYF. CDR3 sequence (DNA): TGTGCCACCAGTGATTTCTCCGGGAGCGGAGATACGCAGTATTTT.

Of note for this clone: Other DNA sequences in this specimen translate into the identical CDR3. The chain is built from TRBV9 and TRBJ2-5; 8 positions agree with TRBD1. Germline trimming cut 0 bases from V and 2 bases from J; bases unmatched to any gene: 3. The CDR3 is 15 residues long. The germline CDR1 and CDR2 sequences are SGDLS and YYNGEE. This CDR3 is CASSVDGTGQETQYF. In nucleotides, the CDR3 is TGTGCCAGCAGCGTAGATGGGACAGGACAAGAGACCCAGTACTTC.

The chain has TRBV28 and TRBJ2-5; no clear D. V shed 2 bases and J shed 2 bases, with 9 bases lying between them. The CDR3 is 14 residues long. Germline CDR1 reads MDHEN; CDR2 reads SYDVKM. The CDR3 sequence: CASSLSLPQETQYF. CDR3 in DNA: TGTGCCAGCAGTTTAAGCCTACCACAAGAGACCCAGTACTTC.

The chain carries TRBV12-3 or TRBV12-4 and TRBJ2-5; a weak D match, TRBD1 (5 bases). This CDR3 comprises 13 residues. Deletions cut 3 bases from V and 2 bases from J, with 7 bases between. The chain's CDR3 is CASSFRAQETQYF. In DNA form, the CDR3 reads TGTGCCAGCAGTTTCAGGGCTCAAGAGACCCAGTACTTC.

The rearrangement joins TRBV5-1 to TRBJ2-3; D is possibly TRBD1 (6 bases). The CDR3 has 14 amino acids. The germline V gene encodes CDR1 SGHRS and CDR2 YFSETQ. Trimming removed 2 bases at V and 4 bases at J, with 11 bases between. Here the CDR3 reads CASSFAQGPDTQYF. The CDR3 DNA reads TGCGCCAGCAGCTTCGCTCAGGGGCCAGATACGCAGTATTTT.

This clone has just a few counts. CDR3 sequence reads: CASSSQSGVSTDTQYF. The CDR3 bases are TGTGCCAGCAGCTCACAAAGCGGGGTTAGCACAGATACGCAGTATTTT. The chain links TRBV7-2 to TRBJ2-3; the match to TRBD2 covers 7 bases. The CDR3 has 16 amino acids. The J segment lost 0 bases and the V segment lost 4 bases, leaving 7 bases of the junction unmatched. CDR1 and CDR2 from the germline V gene are SGHTA and FQGNSA.

This chain's CDR3 is CSGSRGWREAFF. CDR3 sequence (DNA): TGCAGCGGAAGCAGGGGCTGGAGGGAAGCTTTCTTT. The chain recombines TRBV29-1 with TRBJ1-1; weak D call: TRBD1 (6 bases). V was trimmed by 7 bases and J by 8 bases, leaving 17 bases between them. CDR1 is SQVTM, CDR2 ANQGSEA, per germline. This CDR3 is built from 12 residues. Full variable domain (remainder filled in from reference TRBV29-1 and TRBJ1-1): SAVISQKPSRDICQRGTSLTIQCQVDSQVTMMFWYRQQPGQSLTLIATANQGSEATYESGFVIDKFPISRPNLTFSTLTVSNMSPEDSSIYLCSGSRGWREAFFGQGTRLTVV.